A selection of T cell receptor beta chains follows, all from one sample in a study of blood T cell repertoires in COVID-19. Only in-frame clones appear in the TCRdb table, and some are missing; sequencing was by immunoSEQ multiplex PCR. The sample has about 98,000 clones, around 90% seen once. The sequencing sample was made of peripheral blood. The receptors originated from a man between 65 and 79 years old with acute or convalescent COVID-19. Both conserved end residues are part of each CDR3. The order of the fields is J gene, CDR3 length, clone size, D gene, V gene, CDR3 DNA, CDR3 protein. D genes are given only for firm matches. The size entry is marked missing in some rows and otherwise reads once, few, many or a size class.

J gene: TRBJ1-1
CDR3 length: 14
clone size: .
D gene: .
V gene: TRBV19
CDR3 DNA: TGTGCCAGTAGTATGTCCAGGGGAGTCGCTGAAGCTTTCTTT
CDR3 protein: CASSMSRGVAEAFF

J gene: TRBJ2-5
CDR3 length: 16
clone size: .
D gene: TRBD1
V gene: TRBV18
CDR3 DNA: TGTGCCAGCTCACCCCCCCAAGGACAGGGGCAAGAGACCCAGTACTTC
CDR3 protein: CASSPPQGQGQETQYF

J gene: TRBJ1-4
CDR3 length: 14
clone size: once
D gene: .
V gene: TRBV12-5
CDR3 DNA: TGTGCTAGTGGTTTCGGACGGGGGGATGAAAAACTGTTTTTT
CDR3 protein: CASGFGRGDEKLFF

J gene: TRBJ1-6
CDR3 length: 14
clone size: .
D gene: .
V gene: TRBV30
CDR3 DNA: TGTGCCTGGAGGGGGCGCGGTGATAATTCACCCCTCCACTTT
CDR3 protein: CAWRGRGDNSPLHF

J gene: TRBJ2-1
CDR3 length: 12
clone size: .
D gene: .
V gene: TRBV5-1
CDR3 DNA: TGCGCCAGCAGCTTGGGGGCCTATGAGCAGTTCTTC
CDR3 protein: CASSLGAYEQFF

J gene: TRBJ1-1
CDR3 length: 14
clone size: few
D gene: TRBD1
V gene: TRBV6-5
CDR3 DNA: TGTGCCAGCAGTACAGGGGTTGAGGGCACTGAAGCTTTCTTT
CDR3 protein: CASSTGVEGTEAFF

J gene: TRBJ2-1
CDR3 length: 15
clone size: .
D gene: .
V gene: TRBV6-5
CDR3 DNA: TGTGCCAGCACAATGATCGGGGGAACGTTCAATGAGCAGTTCTTC
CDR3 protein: CASTMIGGTFNEQFF

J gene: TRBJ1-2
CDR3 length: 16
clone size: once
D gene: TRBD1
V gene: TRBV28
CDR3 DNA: TGTGCCAGCAGTCCCACAGGGGGCTGGACCAACTATGGCTACACCTTC
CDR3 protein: CASSPTGGWTNYGYTF

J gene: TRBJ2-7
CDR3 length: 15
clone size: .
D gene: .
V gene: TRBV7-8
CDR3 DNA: TGTGCCAGCAGCTTAGAGCCTTCTAGCTCCTACGAGCAGTACTTC
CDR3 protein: CASSLEPSSSYEQYF

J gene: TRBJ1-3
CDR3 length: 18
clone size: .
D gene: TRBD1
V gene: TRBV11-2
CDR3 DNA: TGTGCCAGCAGCCTTAACAGGGACAGGGCAAGGAATGGAAACACCATATATTTT
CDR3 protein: CASSLNRDRARNGNTIYF

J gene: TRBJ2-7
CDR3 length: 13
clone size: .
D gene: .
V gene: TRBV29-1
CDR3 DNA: TGCAGCGTTGAAGATTCCCCCCAGGACGAGCAGTACTTC
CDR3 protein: CSVEDSPQDEQYF

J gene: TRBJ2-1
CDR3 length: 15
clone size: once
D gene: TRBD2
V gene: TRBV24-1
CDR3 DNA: TGTGCCACCAGTGACCCCGGGACTAGCGGGGATGAGCAGTTCTTC
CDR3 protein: CATSDPGTSGDEQFF

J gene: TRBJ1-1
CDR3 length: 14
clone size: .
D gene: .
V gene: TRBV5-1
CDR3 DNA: TGCGCCAGCAGCTTAGGGGTCGTGAACACTGAAGCTTTCTTT
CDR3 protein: CASSLGVVNTEAFF

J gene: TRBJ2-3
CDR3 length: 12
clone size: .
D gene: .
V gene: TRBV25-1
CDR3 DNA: TGTGCCAGTTTGAGCGCCACAGATACGCAGTATTTT
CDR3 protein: CASLSATDTQYF

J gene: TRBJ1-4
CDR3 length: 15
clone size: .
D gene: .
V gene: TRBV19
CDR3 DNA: TGTGCCAGTAGTCCAACGGGACTGGTGAATGAAAAACTGTTTTTT
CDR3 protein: CASSPTGLVNEKLFF

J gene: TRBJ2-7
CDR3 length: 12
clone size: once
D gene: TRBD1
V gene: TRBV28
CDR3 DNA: TGTGCCAGCAGCAGTAGGGGGCGGGAGCAGTACTTC
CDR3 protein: CASSSRGREQYF

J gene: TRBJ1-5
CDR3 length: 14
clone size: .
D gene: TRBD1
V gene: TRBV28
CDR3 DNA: TGTGCCAGCAGTTTCGGACAGGGAAGACAGCCCCAGCATTTT
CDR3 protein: CASSFGQGRQPQHF

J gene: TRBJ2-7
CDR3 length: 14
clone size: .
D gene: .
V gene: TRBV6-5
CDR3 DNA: TGTGCCAGCAGAGGCTCTGGGCGCTCCTACGAGCAGTACTTC
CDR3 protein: CASRGSGRSYEQYF

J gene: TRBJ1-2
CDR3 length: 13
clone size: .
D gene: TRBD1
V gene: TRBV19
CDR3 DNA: TGTGCCAGTAGCCAACACAGGGGAGGCGGCTACACCTTC
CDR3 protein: CASSQHRGGGYTF

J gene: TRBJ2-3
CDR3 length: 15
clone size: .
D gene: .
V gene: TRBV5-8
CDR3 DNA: TGTGCCAGCAGCAGCGGGACACTTCCTTCAGATACGCAGTATTTT
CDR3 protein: CASSSGTLPSDTQYF

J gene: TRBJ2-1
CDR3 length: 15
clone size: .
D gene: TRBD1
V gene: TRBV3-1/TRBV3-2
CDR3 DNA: TGTGCCAGCAGCCATCGACAGGGGGGGAAGGGGGAGCAGTTCTTC
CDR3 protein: CASSHRQGGKGEQFF

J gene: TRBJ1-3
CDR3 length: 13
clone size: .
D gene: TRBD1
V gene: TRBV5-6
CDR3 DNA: TGTGCCAGCAGCTACAGGGGCGGAAACACCATATATTTT
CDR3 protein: CASSYRGGNTIYF

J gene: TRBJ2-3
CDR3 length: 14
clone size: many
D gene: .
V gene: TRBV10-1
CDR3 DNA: TGCGCCAGCTCCACAGGGAAGGGCACAGATACGCAGTATTTT
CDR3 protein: CASSTGKGTDTQYF

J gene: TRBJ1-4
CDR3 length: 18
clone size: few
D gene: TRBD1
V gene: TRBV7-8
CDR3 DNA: TGTGCCAGCCGCAGGGGGCGCGGGGGAGGGAGGGATAATGAAAAACTGTTTTTT
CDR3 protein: CASRRGRGGGRDNEKLFF

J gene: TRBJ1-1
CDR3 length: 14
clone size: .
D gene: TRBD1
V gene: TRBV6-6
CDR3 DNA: TGTGCCAGCAGTTTGGGGACAGGGAACACTGAAGCTTTCTTT
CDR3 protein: CASSLGTGNTEAFF

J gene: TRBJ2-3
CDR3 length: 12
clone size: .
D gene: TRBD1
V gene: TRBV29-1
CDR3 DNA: TGCAGCGTGGACAGGGGCACAGATACGCAGTATTTT
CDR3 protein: CSVDRGTDTQYF

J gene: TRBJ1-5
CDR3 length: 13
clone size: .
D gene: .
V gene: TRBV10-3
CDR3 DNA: TGTGCCATCAGTAAGGGAGACAATCAGCCCCAGCATTTT
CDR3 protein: CAISKGDNQPQHF

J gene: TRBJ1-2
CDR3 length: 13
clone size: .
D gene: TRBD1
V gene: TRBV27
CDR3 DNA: TGTGCCAGCAGCCGGCCAGGGGGCTTTGGCTACACCTTC
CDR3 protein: CASSRPGGFGYTF

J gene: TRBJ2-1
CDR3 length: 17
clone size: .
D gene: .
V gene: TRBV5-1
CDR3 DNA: TGCGCCAGCAGCTTGGTTGGGGCTCCAAGCTCCTACAATGAGCAGTTCTTC
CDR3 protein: CASSLVGAPSSYNEQFF

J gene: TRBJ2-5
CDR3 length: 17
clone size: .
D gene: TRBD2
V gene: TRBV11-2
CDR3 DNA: TGTGCCAGCAGCTTAGGACCTAGCGGGGGGGCCGGAGAGACCCAGTACTTC
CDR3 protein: CASSLGPSGGAGETQYF

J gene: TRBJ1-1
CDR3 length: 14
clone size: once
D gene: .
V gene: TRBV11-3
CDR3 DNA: TGTGCCAGCAGCCCGGGGGGGGGATCCACTGAAGCTTTCTTT
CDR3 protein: CASSPGGGSTEAFF

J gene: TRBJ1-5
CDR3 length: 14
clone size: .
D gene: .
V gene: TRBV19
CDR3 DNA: TGTGCCAGTACGGGTAGACAGTTTAATCAGCCCCAGCATTTT
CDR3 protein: CASTGRQFNQPQHF

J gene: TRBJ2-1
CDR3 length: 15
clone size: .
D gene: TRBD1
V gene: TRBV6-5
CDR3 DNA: TGTGCCAGCAGACTACCAGGGGGCGTCTACAATGAGCAGTTCTTC
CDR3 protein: CASRLPGGVYNEQFF

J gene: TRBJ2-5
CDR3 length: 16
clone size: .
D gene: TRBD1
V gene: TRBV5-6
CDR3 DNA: TGTGCCAGCAGCACACCCGACAGGGAGTCGCAAGAGACCCAGTACTTC
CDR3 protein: CASSTPDRESQETQYF

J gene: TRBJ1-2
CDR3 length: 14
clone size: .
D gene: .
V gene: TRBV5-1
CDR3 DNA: TGCGCCAGCAGCTTGACAGCATCTAACTATGGCTACACCTTC
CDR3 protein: CASSLTASNYGYTF

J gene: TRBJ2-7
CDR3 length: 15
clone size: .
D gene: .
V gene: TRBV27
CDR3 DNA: TGTGCCAGCAGTTTAAGGGGGATCCCGCCCTACGAGCAGTACTTC
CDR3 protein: CASSLRGIPPYEQYF

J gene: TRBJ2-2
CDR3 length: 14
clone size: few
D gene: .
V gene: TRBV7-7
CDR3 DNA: TGTGCTAGCAGCTTCGACACGAACACCGGGGAGCTGTTTTTT
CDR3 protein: CASSFDTNTGELFF